This T cell receptor (beta chain) is from a study of T cell responses to AZD1222 COVID-19 vaccine. The CDR3 has 15 residues. The V and J ends lost 4 bases and 4 bases, in that order; junction bases with no gene match: 8. Assay used: immunoSEQ multiplex PCR; TCRdb lists only in-frame clones, some missing. The sample carries approximately 200,000 clones, roughly 92% recorded once. With respect to this clone: Its antigen remains unidentified.

Whole-study results and caveats: Donors were mostly white British, more females; clonal diversity possibly underestimated.

The rearrangement uses TRBV5-3 and TRBJ1-5; 7 bases match TRBD1. TRBV5-3 is given ORF status, its function remaining uncertain. The TCR comes from an adult who received the AZD1222 COVID-19 vaccine. The sequenced sample was peripheral blood, obtained 28 days after the second AZD1222 dose. The CDR3 coding sequence is TGTGCCAGAAGCGGACAGGCTCCCATTAATCAGCCCCAGCATTTT. This gives the protein CARSGQAPINQPQHF.